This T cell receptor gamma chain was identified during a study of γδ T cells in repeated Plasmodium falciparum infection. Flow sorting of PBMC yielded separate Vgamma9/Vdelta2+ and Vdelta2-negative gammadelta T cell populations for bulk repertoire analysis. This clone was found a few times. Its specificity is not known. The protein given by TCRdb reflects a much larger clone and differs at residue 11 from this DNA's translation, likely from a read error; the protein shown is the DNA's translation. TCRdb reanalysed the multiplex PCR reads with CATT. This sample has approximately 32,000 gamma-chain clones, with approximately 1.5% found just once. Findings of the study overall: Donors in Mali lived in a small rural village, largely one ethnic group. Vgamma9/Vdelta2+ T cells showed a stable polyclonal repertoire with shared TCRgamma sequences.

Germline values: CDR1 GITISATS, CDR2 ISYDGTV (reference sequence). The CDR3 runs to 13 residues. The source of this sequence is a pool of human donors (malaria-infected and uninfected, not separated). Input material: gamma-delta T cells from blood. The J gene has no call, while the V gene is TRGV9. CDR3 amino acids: CALWIPLYYKELF. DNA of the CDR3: TGTGCCTTGTGGATCCCCCTTTATTATAAGGAACTCTTT.